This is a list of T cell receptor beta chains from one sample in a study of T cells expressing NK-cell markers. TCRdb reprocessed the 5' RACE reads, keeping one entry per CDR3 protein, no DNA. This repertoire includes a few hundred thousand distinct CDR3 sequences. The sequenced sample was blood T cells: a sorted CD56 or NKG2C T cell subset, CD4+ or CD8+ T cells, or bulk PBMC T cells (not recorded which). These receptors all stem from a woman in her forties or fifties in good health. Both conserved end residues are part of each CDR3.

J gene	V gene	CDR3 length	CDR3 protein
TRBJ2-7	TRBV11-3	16	CASSLGSAGPSYEQYF
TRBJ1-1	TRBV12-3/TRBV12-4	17	CASSLGGRWDRFTEAFF
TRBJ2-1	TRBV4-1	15	CASSQEGTALGEQFF
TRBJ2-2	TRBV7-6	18	CASSLSTSGKGNTGELFF
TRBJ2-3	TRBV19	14	CASSTGLGTDTQYF
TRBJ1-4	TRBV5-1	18	CASRATGQEFATNEKLFF
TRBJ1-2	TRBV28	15	CASISRGRMHYGYTF
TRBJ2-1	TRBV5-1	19	CASSPGLAGGGSSYNEQFF
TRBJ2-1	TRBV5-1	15	CASSLAGTSSTEQFF
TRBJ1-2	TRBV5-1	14	CASSLDRRTYGYTF
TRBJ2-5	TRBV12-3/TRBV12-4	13	CASRPTSRETQYF
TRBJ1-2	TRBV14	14	CASSQDQAGYGYTF
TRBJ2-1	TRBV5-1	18	CASSSILLAGESYNEQFF
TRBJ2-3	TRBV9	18	CASSVGLAGGITTDTQYF
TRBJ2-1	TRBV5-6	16	CASSLGLAGVLYEQFF
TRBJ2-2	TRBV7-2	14	CASSLRKRSGELFF
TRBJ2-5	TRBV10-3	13	CAISEELGETQYF
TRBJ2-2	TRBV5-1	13	CASSPKARGELFF
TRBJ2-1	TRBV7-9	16	CASSLVTSGSLNEQFF
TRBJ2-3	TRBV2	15	CASIADSDRTDTQYF
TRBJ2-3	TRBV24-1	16	CATSDRDGPSTDTQYF
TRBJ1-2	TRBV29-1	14	CSAGSAPGIYGYTF
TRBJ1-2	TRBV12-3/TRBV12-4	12	CASSPSWGGYTF
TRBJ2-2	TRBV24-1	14	CATKSGSQSGELFF
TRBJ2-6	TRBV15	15	CATSRVGAGANVLTF
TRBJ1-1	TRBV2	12	CASSEVGQLAFF
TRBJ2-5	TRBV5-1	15	CASSFIVTGTETQYF
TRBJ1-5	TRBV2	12	CASSDPRKPQHF
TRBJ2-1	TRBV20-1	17	CSARDRTGLAGRNEQFF
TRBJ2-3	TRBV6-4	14	CASSQDPSTDTQYF
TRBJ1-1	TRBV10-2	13	CASSGPTGLEAFF
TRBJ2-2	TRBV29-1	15	CSVSNASIGTGELFF
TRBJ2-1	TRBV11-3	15	CASSLGRLANNEQFF
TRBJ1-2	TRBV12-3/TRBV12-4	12	CASKGRNYGYTF
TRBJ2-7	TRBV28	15	CASSLPGLAGAEQYF
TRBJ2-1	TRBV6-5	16	CASSYTGTPRYNEQFF
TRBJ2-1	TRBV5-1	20	CASSGIPGQGVGGSYNEQFF
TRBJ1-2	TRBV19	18	CASSPLQGDRTTGYGYTF
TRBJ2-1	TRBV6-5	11	CASSYGSGQFF
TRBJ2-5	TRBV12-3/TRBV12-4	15	CASSDRDRGQETQYF
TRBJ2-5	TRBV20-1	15	CSAENRTGSWETQYF
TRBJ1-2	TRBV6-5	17	CASSYSMSQGPNYGYTF
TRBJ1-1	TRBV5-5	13	CASTTGVATEAFF
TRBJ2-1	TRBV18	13	CASSPPVSRWQFF
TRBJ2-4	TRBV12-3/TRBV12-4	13	CASSIAGGVDQYF